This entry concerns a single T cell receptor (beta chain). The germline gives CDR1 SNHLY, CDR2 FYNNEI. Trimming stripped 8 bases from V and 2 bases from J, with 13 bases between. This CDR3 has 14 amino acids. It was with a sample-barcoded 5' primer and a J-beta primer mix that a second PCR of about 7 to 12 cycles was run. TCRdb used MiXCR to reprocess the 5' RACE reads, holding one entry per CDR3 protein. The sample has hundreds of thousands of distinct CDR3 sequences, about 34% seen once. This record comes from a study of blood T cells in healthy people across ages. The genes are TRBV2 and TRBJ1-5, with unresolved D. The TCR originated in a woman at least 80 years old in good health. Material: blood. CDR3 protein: CASRVAGGNQPQHF. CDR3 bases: TGTGCCAGCCGTGTGGCAGGAGGCAATCAGCCCCAGCATTTT.